This TCR beta chain comes out of a study of early T cells in non-severe SARS-CoV-2 infection. Overall study context: Sequencing of unsorted whole blood was done on bulk RNA, leaving chains unpaired. Overall study findings and caveats: In VDJdb matching, anti-spike CD8 responses were favored while private and CD4 specificities went missing.

Individually, cDNA molecules had unique molecular identifiers attached to them. One entry per CDR3 protein results from TCRdb running MiXCR on the 5' RACE reads. The table includes around 89,000 distinct CDR3 sequences, 14% to 15% detected once. Germline V gene sequence: CDR1 MNHEY, CDR2 SVGEGT. This CDR3 comprises 12 residues. As for this clonotype: Its cognate antigen is unknown. The junction does not match germline at one end; this may be a read error.

This TCR came from an adult who was a healthcare worker with PCR-confirmed SARS-CoV-2 infection or an uninfected control (not recorded which). This chain uses TRBV6-2 or TRBV6-3 with TRBJ2-3; weak D call: TRBD1 (5 bases). The material sequenced was whole blood. CDR3 DNA: TGTGCCAGCAGTCACAAGACAGATACGCTGTATTTT. Translated, it gives CASSHKTDTLYF.